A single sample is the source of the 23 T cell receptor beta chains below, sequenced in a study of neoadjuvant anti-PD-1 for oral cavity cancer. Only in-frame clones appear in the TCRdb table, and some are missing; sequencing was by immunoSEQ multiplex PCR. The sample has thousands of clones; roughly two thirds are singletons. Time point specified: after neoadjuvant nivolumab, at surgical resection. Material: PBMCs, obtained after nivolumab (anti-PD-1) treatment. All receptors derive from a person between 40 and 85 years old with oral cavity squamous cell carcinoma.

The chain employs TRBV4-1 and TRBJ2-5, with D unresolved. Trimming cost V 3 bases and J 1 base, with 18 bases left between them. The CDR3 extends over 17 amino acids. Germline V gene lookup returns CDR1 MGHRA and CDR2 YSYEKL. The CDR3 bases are TGCGCCAGCAGCCAGGGTCATGGAAGCCTCACCCAAGAGACCCAGTACTTC. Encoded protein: CASSQGHGSLTQETQYF.

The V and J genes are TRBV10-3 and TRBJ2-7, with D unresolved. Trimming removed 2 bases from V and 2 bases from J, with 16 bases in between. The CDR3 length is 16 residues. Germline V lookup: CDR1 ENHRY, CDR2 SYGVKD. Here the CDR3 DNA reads TGTGCCATCAGTGAGCTTTTAGGTCAGCGAGCCTACGAGCAGTACTTC. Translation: CAISELLGQRAYEQYF.

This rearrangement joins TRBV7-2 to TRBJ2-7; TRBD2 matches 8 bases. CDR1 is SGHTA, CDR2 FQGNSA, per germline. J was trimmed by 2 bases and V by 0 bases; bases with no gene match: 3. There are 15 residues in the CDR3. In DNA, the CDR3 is TGTGCCAGCAGCTTAGCAGCGGGGGCCCCCTACGAGCAGTACTTC. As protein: CASSLAAGAPYEQYF.

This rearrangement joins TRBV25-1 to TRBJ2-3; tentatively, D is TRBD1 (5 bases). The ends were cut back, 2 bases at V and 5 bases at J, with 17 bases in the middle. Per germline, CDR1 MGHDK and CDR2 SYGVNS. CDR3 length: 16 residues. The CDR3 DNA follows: TGTGCCAGCAGTGAAGTGGCCCAGGGTCGAGGAGATACGCAGTATTTT. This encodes CASSEVAQGRGDTQYF.

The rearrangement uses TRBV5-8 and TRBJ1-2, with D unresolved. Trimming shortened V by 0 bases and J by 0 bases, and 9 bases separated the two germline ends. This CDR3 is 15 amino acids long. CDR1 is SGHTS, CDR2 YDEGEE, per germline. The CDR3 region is CASSLGQGANYGYTF. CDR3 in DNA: TGTGCCAGCAGCTTGGGGCAAGGAGCTAACTATGGCTACACCTTC.

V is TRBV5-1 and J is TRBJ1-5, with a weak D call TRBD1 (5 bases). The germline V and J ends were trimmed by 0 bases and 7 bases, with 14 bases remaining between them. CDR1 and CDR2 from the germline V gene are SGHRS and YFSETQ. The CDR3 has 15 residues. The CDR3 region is CASSLGGGNGQPQHF. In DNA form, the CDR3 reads TGCGCCAGCAGCTTGGGCGGGGGGAACGGGCAGCCCCAGCATTTT. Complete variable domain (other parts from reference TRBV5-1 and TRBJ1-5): KAGVTQTPRYLIKTRGQQVTLSCSPISGHRSVSWYQQTPGQGLQFLFEYFSETQRNKGNFPGRFSGRQFSNSRSEMNVSTLELGDSALYLCASSLGGGNGQPQHFGDGTRLSIL.

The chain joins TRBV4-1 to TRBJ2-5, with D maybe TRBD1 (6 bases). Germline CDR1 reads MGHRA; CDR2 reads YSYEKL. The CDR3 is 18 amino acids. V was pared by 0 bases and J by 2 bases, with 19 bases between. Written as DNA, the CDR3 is TGCGCCAGCAGCCAAGATGAATTGTTGGCAGGGGAACAAGAGACCCAGTACTTC. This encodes CASSQDELLAGEQETQYF.

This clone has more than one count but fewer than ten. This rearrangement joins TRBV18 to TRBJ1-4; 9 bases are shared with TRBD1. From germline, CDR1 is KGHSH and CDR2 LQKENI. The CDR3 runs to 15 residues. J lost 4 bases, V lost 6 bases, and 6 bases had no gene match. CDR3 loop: CASSQRQGDNEKLFF. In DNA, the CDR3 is TGTGCCAGCTCTCAAAGACAGGGGGATAATGAAAAACTGTTTTTT.

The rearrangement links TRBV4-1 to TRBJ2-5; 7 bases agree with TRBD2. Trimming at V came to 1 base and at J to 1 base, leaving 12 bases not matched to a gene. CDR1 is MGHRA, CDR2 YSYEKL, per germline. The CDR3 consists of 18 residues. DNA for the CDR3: TGCGCCAGCAGCCAAGGACATGGGGCAGCGGGGAGCCAAGAGACCCAGTACTTC. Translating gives CASSQGHGAAGSQETQYF.

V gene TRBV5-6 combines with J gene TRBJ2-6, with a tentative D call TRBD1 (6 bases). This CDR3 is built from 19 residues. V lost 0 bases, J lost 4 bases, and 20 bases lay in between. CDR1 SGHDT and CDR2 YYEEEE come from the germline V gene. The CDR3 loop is CASSLVLVAGAGGANVLTF. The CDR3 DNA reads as TGTGCCAGCAGCTTGGTTTTAGTGGCAGGGGCTGGAGGGGCCAACGTCCTGACTTTC.

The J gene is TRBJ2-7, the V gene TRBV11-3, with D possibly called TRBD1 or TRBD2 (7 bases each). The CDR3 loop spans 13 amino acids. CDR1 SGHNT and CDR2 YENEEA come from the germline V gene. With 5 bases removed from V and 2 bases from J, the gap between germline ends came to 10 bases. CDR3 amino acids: CASSPGGAYEQYF. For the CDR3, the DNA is TGTGCCAGCAGCCCAGGGGGGGCCTACGAGCAGTACTTC.

CDR3 sequence reads: CASSSSGVLSNEQFF. The CDR3 nucleotides are TGTGCCAGCAGCTCATCAGGGGTTTTAAGTAATGAGCAGTTCTTC. The rearrangement uses TRBV11-2 and TRBJ2-1, with D perhaps matching TRBD1 (6 bases). CDR3 length: 15 amino acids. V lost 4 bases and J lost 7, with 17 bases in between. From germline, CDR1 is SGHAT and CDR2 FQNNGV.

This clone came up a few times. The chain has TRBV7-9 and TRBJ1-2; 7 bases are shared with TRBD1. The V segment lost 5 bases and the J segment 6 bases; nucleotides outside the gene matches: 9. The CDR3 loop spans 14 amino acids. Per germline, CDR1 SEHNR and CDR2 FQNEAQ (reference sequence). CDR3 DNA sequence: TGTGCCAGCAGCCCACAGGGGAGGATCGATGGCTACACCTTC. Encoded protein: CASSPQGRIDGYTF.

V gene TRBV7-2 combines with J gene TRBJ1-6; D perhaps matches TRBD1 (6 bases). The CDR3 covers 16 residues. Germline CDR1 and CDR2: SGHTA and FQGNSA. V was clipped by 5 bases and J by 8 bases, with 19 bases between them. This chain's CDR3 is CASSQQGGGKYSPLHF. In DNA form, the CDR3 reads TGTGCCAGCAGCCAACAGGGCGGGGGGAAGTATTCACCCCTCCACTTT. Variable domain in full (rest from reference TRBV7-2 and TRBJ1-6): GAGVSQSPSNKVTEKGKDVELRCDPISGHTALYWYRQSLGQGLEFLIYFQGNSAPDKSGLPSDRFSAERTGGSVSTLTIQRTQQEDSAVYLCASSQQGGGKYSPLHFGNGTRLTVT.

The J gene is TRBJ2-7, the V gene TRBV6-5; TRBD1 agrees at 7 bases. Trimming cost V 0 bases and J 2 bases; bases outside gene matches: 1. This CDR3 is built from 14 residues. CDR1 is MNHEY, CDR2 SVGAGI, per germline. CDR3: CASSYSTGTYEQYF. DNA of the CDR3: TGTGCCAGCAGTTACTCGACAGGGACCTACGAGCAGTACTTC.

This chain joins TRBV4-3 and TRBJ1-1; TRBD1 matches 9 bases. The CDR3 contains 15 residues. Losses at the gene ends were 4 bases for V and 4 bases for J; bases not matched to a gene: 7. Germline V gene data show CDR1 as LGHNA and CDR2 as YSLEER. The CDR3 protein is CASSPQPGQGTEAFF. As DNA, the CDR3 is TGCGCCAGCAGCCCCCAACCGGGACAGGGCACTGAAGCTTTCTTT.

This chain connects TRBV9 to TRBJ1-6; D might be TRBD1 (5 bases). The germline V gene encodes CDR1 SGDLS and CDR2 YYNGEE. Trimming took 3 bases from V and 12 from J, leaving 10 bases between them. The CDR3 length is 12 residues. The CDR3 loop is CASSAQGLPLHF. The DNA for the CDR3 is TGTGCCAGCAGCGCCCAGGGTCTACCCCTCCACTTT. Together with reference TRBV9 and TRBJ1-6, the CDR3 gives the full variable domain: DSGVTQTPKHLITATGQRVTLRCSPRSGDLSVYWYQQSLDQGLQFLIQYYNGEERAKGNILERFSAQQFPDLHSELNLSSLELGDSALYFCASSAQGLPLHFGNGTRLTVT.

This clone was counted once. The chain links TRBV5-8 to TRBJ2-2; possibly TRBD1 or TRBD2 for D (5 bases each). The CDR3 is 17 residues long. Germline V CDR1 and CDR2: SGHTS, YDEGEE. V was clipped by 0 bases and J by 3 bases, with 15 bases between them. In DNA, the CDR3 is TGTGCCAGCAGCTTGGTCCGATCGGGGACGGACACCGGGGAGCTGTTTTTT. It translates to CASSLVRSGTDTGELFF.

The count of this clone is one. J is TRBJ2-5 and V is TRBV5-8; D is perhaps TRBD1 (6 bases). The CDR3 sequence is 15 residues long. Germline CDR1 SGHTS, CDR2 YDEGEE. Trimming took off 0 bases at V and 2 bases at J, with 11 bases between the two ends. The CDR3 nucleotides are TGTGCCAGCAGCTTGGCCAGGACAGATCAAGAGACCCAGTACTTC. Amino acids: CASSLARTDQETQYF.

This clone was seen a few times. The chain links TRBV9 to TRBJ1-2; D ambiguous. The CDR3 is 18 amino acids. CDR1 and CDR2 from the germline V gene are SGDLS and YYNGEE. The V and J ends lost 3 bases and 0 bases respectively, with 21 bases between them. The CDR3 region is CASSESPHRADTNYGYTF. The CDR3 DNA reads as TGTGCCAGCAGCGAGAGCCCCCATCGGGCAGATACTAACTATGGCTACACCTTC.

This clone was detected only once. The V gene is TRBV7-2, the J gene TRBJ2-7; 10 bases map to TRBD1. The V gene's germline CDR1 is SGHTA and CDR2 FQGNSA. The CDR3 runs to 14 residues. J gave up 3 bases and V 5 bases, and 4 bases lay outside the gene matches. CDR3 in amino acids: CASSHRTGGYEQYF. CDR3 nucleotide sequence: TGTGCCAGCAGCCACAGGACAGGGGGCTACGAGCAGTACTTC.

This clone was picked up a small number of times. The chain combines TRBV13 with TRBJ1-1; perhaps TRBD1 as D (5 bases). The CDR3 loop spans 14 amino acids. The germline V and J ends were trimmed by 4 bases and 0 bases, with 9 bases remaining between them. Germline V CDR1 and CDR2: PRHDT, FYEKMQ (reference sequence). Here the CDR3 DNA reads TGTGCCAGCAGCTCAGGGACGGTGAACACTGAAGCTTTCTTT. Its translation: CASSSGTVNTEAFF.

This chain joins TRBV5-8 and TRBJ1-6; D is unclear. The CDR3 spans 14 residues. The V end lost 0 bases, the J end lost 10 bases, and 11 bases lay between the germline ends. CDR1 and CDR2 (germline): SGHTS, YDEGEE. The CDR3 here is CASSLEHSPSPLHF. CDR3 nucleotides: TGTGCCAGCAGCTTGGAGCACAGTCCGTCACCCCTCCACTTT.